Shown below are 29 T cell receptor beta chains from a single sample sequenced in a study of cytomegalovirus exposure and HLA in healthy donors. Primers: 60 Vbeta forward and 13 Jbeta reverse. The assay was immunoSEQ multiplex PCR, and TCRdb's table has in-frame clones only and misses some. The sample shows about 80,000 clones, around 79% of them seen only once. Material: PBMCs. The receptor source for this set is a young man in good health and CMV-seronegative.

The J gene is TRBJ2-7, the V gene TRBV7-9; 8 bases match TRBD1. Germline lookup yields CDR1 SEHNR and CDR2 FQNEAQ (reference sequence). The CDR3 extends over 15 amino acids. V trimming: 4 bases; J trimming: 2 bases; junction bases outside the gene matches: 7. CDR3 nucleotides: TGTGCCAGCAGCTCAGACAGGGGAGATCCCTACGAGCAGTACTTC. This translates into CASSSDRGDPYEQYF.

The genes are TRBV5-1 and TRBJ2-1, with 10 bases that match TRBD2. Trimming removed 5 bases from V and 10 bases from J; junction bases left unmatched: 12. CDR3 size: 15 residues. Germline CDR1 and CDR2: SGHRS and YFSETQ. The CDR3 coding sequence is TGCGCCAGCAGTTCTCAAGGACTAGCGGACTGGGAGCAGTTCTTC. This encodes CASSSQGLADWEQFF.

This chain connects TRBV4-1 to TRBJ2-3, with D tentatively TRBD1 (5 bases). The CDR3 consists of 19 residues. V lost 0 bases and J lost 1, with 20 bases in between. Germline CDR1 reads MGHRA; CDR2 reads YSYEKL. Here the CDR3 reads CASSQDNFPRQGGTDTQYF. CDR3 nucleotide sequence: TGCGCCAGCAGCCAAGATAATTTCCCCCGGCAGGGCGGCACAGATACGCAGTATTTT.

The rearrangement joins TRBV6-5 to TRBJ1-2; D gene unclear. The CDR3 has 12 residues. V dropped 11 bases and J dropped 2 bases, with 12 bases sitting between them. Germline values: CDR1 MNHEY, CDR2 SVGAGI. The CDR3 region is CAAGDGNYGYTF. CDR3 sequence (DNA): TGTGCCGCTGGAGACGGGAACTATGGCTACACCTTC.

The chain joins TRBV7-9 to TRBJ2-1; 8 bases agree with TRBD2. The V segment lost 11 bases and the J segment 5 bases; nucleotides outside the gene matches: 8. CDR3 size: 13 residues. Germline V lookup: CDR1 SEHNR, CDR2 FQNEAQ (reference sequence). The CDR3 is CAPWGLGDNEQFF. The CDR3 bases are TGTGCCCCCTGGGGACTAGGTGACAATGAGCAGTTCTTC.

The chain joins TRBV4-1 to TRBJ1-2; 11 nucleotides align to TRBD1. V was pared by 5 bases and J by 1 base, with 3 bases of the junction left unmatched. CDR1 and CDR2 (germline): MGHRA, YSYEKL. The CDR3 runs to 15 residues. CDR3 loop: CASSLGTGGNYGYTF. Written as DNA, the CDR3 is TGCGCCAGCAGCTTGGGGACAGGGGGTAACTATGGCTACACCTTC.

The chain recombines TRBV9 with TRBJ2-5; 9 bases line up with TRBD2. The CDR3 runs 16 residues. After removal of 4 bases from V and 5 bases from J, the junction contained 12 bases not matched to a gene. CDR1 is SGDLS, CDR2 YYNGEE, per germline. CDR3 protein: CASSSVGAGGRETQYF. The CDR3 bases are TGTGCCAGCAGCAGCGTAGGTGCGGGGGGGCGGGAGACCCAGTACTTC. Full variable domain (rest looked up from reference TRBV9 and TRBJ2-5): DSGVTQTPKHLITATGQRVTLRCSPRSGDLSVYWYQQSLDQGLQFLIQYYNGEERAKGNILERFSAQQFPDLHSELNLSSLELGDSALYFCASSSVGAGGRETQYFGPGTRLLVL.

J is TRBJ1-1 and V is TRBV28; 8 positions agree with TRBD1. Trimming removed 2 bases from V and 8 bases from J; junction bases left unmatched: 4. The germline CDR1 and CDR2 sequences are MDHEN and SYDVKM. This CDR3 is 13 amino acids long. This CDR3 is CASSLRQGKEAFF. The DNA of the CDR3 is TGTGCCAGCAGTTTACGACAGGGGAAGGAAGCTTTCTTT. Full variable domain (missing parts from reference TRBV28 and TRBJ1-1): DVKVTQSSRYLVKRTGEKVFLECVQDMDHENMFWYRQDPGLGLRLIYFSYDVKMKEKGDIPEGYSVSREKKERFSLILESASTNQTSMYLCASSLRQGKEAFFGQGTRLTVV.

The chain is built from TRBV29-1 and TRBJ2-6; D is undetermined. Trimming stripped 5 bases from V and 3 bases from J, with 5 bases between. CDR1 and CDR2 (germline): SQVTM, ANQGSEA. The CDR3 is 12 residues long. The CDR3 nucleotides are TGCAGCGTTCCTTTTGGGGCCAACGTCCTGACTTTC. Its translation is CSVPFGANVLTF.

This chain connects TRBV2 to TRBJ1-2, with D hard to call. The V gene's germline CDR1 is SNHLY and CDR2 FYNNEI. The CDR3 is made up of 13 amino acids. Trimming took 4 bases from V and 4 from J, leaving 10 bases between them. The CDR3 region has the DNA TGTGCCAGCAGTGTAACAGAAACCTATGGCTACACCTTC. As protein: CASSVTETYGYTF.

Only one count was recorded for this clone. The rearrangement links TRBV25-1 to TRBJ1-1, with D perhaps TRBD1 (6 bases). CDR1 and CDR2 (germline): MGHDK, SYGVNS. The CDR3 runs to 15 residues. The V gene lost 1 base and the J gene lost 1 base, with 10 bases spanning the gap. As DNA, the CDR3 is TGTGCCAGCAGTGAATTGACAGGCGCGAACACTGAAGCTTTCTTT. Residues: CASSELTGANTEAFF. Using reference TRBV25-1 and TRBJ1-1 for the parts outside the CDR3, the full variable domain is EADIYQTPRYLVIGTGKKITLECSQTMGHDKMYWYQQDPGMELHLIHYSYGVNSTEKGDLSSESTVSRIRTEHFPLTLESARPSHTSQYLCASSELTGANTEAFFGQGTRLTVV.

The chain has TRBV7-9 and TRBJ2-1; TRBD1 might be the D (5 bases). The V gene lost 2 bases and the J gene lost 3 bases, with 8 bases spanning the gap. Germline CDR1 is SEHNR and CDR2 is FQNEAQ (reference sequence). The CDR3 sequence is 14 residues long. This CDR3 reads CASSLSQGYNEQFF. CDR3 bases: TGTGCCAGCAGCTTAAGTCAGGGCTACAATGAGCAGTTCTTC.

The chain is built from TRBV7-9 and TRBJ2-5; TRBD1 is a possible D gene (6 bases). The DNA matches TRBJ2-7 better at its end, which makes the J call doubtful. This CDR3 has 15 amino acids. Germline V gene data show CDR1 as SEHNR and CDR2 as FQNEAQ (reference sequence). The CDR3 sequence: CASSLMGDTTYEQYF. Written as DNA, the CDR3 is TGTGCCAGCAGCCTAATGGGGGACACCACCTACGAGCAGTACTTC.

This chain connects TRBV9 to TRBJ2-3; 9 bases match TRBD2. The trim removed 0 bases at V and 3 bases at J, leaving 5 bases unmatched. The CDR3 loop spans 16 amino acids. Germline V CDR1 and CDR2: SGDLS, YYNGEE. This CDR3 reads CASSVASSGATDTQYF. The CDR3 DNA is TGTGCCAGCAGCGTAGCGTCTAGCGGGGCGACAGATACGCAGTATTTT. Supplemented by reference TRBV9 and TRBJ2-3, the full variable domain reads DSGVTQTPKHLITATGQRVTLRCSPRSGDLSVYWYQQSLDQGLQFLIQYYNGEERAKGNILERFSAQQFPDLHSELNLSSLELGDSALYFCASSVASSGATDTQYFGPGTRLTVL.

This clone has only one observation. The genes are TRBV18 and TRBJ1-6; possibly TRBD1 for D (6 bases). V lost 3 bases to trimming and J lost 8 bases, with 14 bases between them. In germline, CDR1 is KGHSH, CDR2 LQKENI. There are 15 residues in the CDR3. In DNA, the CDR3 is TGTGCCAGCTCACCGGTCCAGGGGATGGATTCACCCCTCCACTTT. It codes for CASSPVQGMDSPLHF.

The CDR3 bases are TGCAGCGTTGGGGAGGCGGGAACCGTGGGGTATGGCTACACCTTC. Translating gives CSVGEAGTVGYGYTF. The J gene is TRBJ1-2, the V gene TRBV29-1; no reliable D call. The CDR3 contains 15 residues. V shed 4 bases and J shed 5 bases, with 20 bases lying between them. The germline V gene encodes CDR1 SQVTM and CDR2 ANQGSEA.

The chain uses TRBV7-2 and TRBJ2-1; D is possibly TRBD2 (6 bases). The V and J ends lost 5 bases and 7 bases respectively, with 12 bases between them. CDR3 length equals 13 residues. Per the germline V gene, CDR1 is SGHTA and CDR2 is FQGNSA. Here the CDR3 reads CASSRLAGNEQFF. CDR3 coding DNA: TGTGCCAGCAGCCGACTCGCGGGGAATGAGCAGTTCTTC. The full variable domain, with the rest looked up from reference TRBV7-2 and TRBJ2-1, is GAGVSQSPSNKVTEKGKDVELRCDPISGHTALYWYRQSLGQGLEFLIYFQGNSAPDKSGLPSDRFSAERTGGSVSTLTIQRTQQEDSAVYLCASSRLAGNEQFFGPGTRLTVL.

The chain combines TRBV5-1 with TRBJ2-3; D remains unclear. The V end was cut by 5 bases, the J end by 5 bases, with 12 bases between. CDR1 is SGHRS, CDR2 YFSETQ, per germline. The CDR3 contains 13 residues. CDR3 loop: CASRLRSGDTQYF. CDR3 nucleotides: TGCGCCAGCAGGCTTAGGAGTGGAGATACGCAGTATTTT.

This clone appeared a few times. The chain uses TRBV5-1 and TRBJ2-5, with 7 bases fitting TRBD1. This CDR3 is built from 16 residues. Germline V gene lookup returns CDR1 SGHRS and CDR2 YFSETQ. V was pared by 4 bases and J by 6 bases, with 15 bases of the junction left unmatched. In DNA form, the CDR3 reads TGCGCCAGCAGCACAGGACTTACAGGGGAGAGGAAGACCCAGTACTTC. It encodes CASSTGLTGERKTQYF.

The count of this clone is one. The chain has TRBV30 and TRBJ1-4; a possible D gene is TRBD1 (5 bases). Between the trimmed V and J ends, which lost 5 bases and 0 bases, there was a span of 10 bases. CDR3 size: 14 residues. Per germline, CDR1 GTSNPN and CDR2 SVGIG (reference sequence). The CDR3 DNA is TGTGCCTGGGGGGCTATCCCAACTAATGAAAAACTGTTTTTT. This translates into CAWGAIPTNEKLFF.

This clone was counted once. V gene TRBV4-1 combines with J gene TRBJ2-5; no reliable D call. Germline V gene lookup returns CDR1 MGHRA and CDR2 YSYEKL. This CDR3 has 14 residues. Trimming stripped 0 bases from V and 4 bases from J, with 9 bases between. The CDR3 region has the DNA TGCGCCAGCAGCCAAGATAGTATCGGAGAGACCCAGTACTTC. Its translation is CASSQDSIGETQYF.

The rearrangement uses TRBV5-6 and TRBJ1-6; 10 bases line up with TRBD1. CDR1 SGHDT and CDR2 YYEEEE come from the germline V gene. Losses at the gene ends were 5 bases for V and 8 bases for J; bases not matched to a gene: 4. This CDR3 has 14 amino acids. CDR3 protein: CASRGTGEYSPLHF. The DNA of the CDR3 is TGTGCCAGCAGGGGGACAGGGGAATATTCACCCCTCCACTTT.

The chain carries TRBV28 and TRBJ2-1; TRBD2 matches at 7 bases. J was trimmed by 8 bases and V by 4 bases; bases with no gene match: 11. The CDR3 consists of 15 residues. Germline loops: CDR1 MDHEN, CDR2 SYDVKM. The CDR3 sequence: CASSSSAGVADEQFF. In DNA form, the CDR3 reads TGTGCCAGCAGTTCCTCTGCGGGAGTTGCCGATGAGCAGTTCTTC.

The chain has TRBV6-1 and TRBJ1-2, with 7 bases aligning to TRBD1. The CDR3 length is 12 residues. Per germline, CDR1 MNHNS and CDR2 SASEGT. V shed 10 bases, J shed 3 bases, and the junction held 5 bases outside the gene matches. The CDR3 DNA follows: TGTGCCACAGGGGACAGCTACTATGGCTACACCTTC. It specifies CATGDSYYGYTF.

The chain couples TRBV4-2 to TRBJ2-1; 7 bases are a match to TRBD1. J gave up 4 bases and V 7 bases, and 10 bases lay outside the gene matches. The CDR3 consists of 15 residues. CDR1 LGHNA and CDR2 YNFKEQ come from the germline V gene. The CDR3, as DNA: TGTGCCAGCAATTTCCAGGGGGAGAGTTACAATGAGCAGTTCTTC. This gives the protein CASNFQGESYNEQFF.

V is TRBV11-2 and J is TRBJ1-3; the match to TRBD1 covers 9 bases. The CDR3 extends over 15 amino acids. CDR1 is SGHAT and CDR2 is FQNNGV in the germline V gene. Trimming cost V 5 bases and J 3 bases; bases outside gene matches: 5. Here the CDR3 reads CASSTRTGVGNTIYF. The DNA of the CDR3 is TGTGCCAGCAGCACGCGGACAGGGGTTGGAAACACCATATATTTT.

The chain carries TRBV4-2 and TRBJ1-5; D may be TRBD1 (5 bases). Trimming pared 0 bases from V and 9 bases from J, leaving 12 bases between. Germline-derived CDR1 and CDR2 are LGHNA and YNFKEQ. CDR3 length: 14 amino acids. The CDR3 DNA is TGTGCCAGCAGCCAAGAGAGGTCCGGGGGGCCCCAGCATTTT. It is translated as CASSQERSGGPQHF.

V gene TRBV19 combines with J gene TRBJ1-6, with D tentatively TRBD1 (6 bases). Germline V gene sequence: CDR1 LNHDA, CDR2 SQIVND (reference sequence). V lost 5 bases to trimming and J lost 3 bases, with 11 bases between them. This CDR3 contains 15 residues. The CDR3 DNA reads TGTGCCAGTAGTGCTACAGGGATCTATAATTCACCCCTCCACTTT. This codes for CASSATGIYNSPLHF. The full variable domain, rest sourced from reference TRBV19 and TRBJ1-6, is DGGITQSPKYLFRKEGQNVTLSCEQNLNHDAMYWYRQDPGQGLRLIYYSQIVNDFQKGDIAEGYSVSREKKESFPLTVTSAQKNPTAFYLCASSATGIYNSPLHFGNGTRLTVT.

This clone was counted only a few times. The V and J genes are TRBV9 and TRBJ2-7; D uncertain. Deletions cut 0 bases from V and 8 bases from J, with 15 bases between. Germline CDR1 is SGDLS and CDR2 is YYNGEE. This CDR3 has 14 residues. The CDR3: CASSVDATSTKQYF. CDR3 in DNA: TGTGCCAGCAGCGTAGACGCAACCTCTACGAAGCAGTACTTC. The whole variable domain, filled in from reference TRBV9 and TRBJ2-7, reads DSGVTQTPKHLITATGQRVTLRCSPRSGDLSVYWYQQSLDQGLQFLIQYYNGEERAKGNILERFSAQQFPDLHSELNLSSLELGDSALYFCASSVDATSTKQYFGPGTRLTVT.